The source of this T cell receptor (beta chain) is a study of OX40 agonist ivuxolimab in advanced cancers. Background on the study: Hepatocellular carcinoma, melanoma, renal cell or head and neck cancer was diagnosed in the dose-escalation patients. Age averaged around 60 years (range roughly 23 to 79), and 82.7% were male.

Germline V gene data show CDR1 as MGHRA and CDR2 as YSYEKL. This CDR3 contains 11 residues. V lost 5 bases to trimming and J lost 15 bases, with 14 bases between them. Study-wide results and caveats: Part of the nonresponder group also had normalized T-cell clonal expansion that was low. Antigen specificity of clonally expanded peripheral T cells was not established.

A note on this clone: Antigen specificity is unknown.

The protocol was immunoSEQ multiplex PCR, while the TCRdb copy is restricted to in-frame clones and leaves out a portion. The sample holds over 85,000 clones; roughly 87% are singletons and the top ten take 0.27%. The receptor was isolated from an adult with an advanced solid tumor such as melanoma, head and neck, liver or kidney cancer. Specimen: CD4+ or CD8+ T cells sorted from blood, collected in a trial of the OX40 agonist ivuxolimab. The chain recombines TRBV4-1 with TRBJ2-1; D gene ambiguous. CDR3 DNA sequence: TGCGCCAGCAGCAACCCGGGCTCCCGGTTCTTC. It specifies CASSNPGSRFF.